A selection of T cell receptor beta chains follows, all from one sample in a study of long-term antiretroviral therapy in people with HIV. Data came from immunoSEQ multiplex PCR; TCRdb stores just in-frame clones and leaves some out. Of approximately 15,000 clones listed, around 84% are singletons. Material: unsorted PBMCs, obtained 0.1 years after starting antiretroviral therapy. These receptors were collected from a man in his late teens or twenties with HIV. Each CDR3 is given without its conserved first and last residue.

J: TRBJ2-2; V: TRBV9; CDR3: ASSVGGSFNTGELF
J: TRBJ1-2; V: TRBV6-1; CDR3: ASSMGLYGYT
J: TRBJ2-3; V: TRBV9; CDR3: ASSVEGGNPTDTQY
J: TRBJ2-1; V: TRBV19; CDR3: ASSSQGIEQF
J: TRBJ2-5; V: TRBV9; CDR3: ASSVASVGETQY
J: TRBJ2-7; V: TRBV6-5; CDR3: ASSPSFDEQY
J: TRBJ1-2; V: TRBV7-9; CDR3: ATSGSNYGYT
J: TRBJ1-6; V: TRBV5-4; CDR3: ASSFGTNSPLH
J: TRBJ1-2; V: TRBV6-5; CDR3: ASSRDRSYGYT
J: TRBJ2-1; V: TRBV5-4; CDR3: ASSWDGFSSYNEQF
J: TRBJ2-3; V: TRBV7-8; CDR3: ASSLGLGGADTQY
J: TRBJ1-2; V: TRBV4-3; CDR3: ASSQDPTSPAQGYT
J: TRBJ2-1; V: TRBV7-3; CDR3: ASSSTQDEQF